This is a list of T cell receptor beta chains from one sample in a study of shared clonotypes between healthy human individuals. Sequenced by immunoSEQ multiplex PCR; TCRdb stores in-frame clones only, minus some. The data show 2 million to 2.5 million clones, roughly 92% seen once. The sample taken for sequencing was naive CD4+ T cells from PBMCs. These receptors came from a man between 18 and 29 years old in good health. Some clones in this sample may be carry-over from other donors' samples. Both conserved end residues are part of each CDR3. D genes are given only for firm matches. Size values are once, few and many counts, or a class for expanded clones, and some rows have none.

J,V,D,size,CDR3,DNA
TRBJ2-3,TRBV5-1,TRBD2,NA,CASSRKASGSGADTQYF,TGCGCCAGCAGTCGGAAGGCTAGCGGGAGTGGGGCAGATACGCAGTATTTT
TRBJ2-3,TRBV7-3,TRBD2,once,CASSLWEGGTDTQYF,TGTGCCAGCAGCTTATGGGAGGGCGGCACAGATACGCAGTATTTT
TRBJ2-2,TRBV18,NA,once,CASSLQQNTGELFF,TGTGCCAGCTCACTCCAGCAGAACACCGGGGAGCTGTTTTTT
TRBJ2-2,TRBV2,NA,NA,CASSPRGGVTGELFF,TGTGCCAGCAGCCCTAGAGGTGGGGTCACCGGGGAGCTGTTTTTT
TRBJ2-7,TRBV11-2,NA,NA,CASRSAGRVHYEQYF,TGTGCCAGCAGATCGGCGGGCAGGGTTCACTACGAGCAGTACTTC
TRBJ2-1,TRBV9,TRBD2,once,CASSVGGTSGKVEQFF,TGTGCCAGCAGCGTAGGTGGTACTAGCGGGAAGGTTGAGCAGTTCTTC
TRBJ2-1,TRBV14,NA,NA,CASSSNRRESNEQFF,TGTGCCAGCAGCTCAAATCGAAGGGAAAGTAATGAGCAGTTCTTC
TRBJ2-7,TRBV28,TRBD2,NA,CASMSGGTYEQYF,TGTGCCAGCATGAGCGGGGGCACCTACGAGCAGTACTTC
TRBJ1-1,TRBV6-1,NA,NA,CASSESWRDGRPSHEAFF,TGTGCCAGCAGTGAAAGTTGGCGGGACGGCCGACCCTCCCACGAAGCTTTCTTT
TRBJ1-2,TRBV6-1,TRBD1,NA,CASRQGSNYGYTF,TGTGCCAGTCGACAGGGGTCAAACTATGGCTACACCTTC
TRBJ2-3,TRBV5-1,TRBD2,NA,CASSYGTSGRPRVTDTQYF,TGCGCCAGCAGCTACGGGACTAGCGGGAGGCCTCGAGTTACAGATACGCAGTATTTT
TRBJ2-7,TRBV28,TRBD1,NA,CASVRQGESYEQYF,TGTGCCAGCGTGCGACAGGGGGAGTCCTACGAGCAGTACTTC
TRBJ1-2,TRBV5-4,NA,once,CASSGGHNPYGYTF,TGTGCCAGCAGTGGCGGCCATAATCCCTATGGCTACACCTTC
TRBJ1-1,TRBV6-5,TRBD1,once,CASSSGQENTEAFF,TGTGCCAGCAGTTCGGGACAGGAGAACACTGAAGCTTTCTTT
TRBJ1-2,TRBV29-1,NA,NA,CSVEDRDGYTF,TGCAGCGTTGAAGACAGGGACGGCTACACCTTC
TRBJ2-2,TRBV28,TRBD1,NA,CASSFLGTGVNAGELFF,TGTGCCAGCAGTTTCCTCGGGACAGGGGTTAACGCCGGGGAGCTGTTTTTT
TRBJ2-5,TRBV2,TRBD2,NA,CASIRPWGGETQYF,TGTGCCAGCATCCGACCCTGGGGGGGGGAGACCCAGTACTTC
TRBJ2-7,TRBV7-9,NA,NA,CASSENPIRGTYEQYF,TGTGCCAGCAGCGAAAATCCGATTCGGGGTACCTACGAGCAGTACTTC
TRBJ2-4,TRBV28,NA,NA,CASSLRGMAKNIQYF,TGTGCCAGCAGTTTAAGGGGGATGGCCAAAAACATTCAGTACTTC
TRBJ2-5,TRBV6-6,NA,once,CASSYSEGYQETQYF,TGTGCCAGCAGTTACTCGGAAGGGTACCAAGAGACCCAGTACTTC
TRBJ2-2,TRBV2,NA,few,CASSEGWYTGELFF,TGTGCCAGCAGTGAGGGTTGGTACACCGGGGAGCTGTTTTTT
TRBJ2-7,TRBV28,TRBD1,once,CASSAGQGYDEQYF,TGTGCCAGCAGTGCGGGACAGGGTTATGACGAGCAGTACTTC
TRBJ1-5,TRBV19,NA,once,CASSKIPGSGSNQPQHF,TGTGCCAGTAGCAAAATCCCAGGGAGCGGCAGCAATCAGCCCCAGCATTTT
TRBJ1-1,TRBV18,NA,few,CASSPANTEAFF,TGTGCCAGCTCACCGGCTAACACTGAAGCTTTCTTT
TRBJ1-2,TRBV29-1,TRBD1,NA,CSVDRGQDGYTF,TGCAGCGTCGACAGGGGGCAGGATGGCTACACCTTC
TRBJ2-3,TRBV6-6,NA,NA,CASSYRMWASTDTQYF,TGTGCCAGCAGCTACCGTATGTGGGCTAGCACAGATACGCAGTATTTT
TRBJ2-7,TRBV18,TRBD2,NA,CASSPTSGSLYEQYF,TGTGCCAGCTCACCGACTAGCGGGAGCCTCTACGAGCAGTACTTC
TRBJ2-7,TRBV5-5,TRBD1,NA,CASSEADRGRYEQYF,TGTGCCAGCAGCGAGGCAGACAGGGGCAGGTACGAGCAGTACTTC
TRBJ2-1,TRBV4-1,TRBD2,NA,CASQRGTNEQFF,TGCGCCAGCCAGCGGGGGACCAATGAGCAGTTCTTC
TRBJ1-2,TRBV5-8,NA,NA,CASSLLNSGYTF,TGTGCCAGCAGCTTGCTTAACTCTGGCTACACCTTC
TRBJ1-1,TRBV9,NA,NA,CASSPQQGPLTEAFF,TGTGCCAGCAGCCCCCAGCAGGGCCCTCTCACTGAAGCTTTCTTT
TRBJ2-1,TRBV7-3,TRBD2,once,CASSLGGLAGTDEQFF,TGTGCCAGCAGCCTCGGGGGGCTAGCGGGAACCGATGAGCAGTTCTTC
TRBJ2-7,TRBV28,NA,NA,CASSQRGDEQYF,TGTGCCAGCAGCCAGAGGGGGGACGAGCAGTACTTC
TRBJ1-2,TRBV2,NA,NA,CASGGTQYGYTF,TGTGCCAGCGGGGGGACTCAGTATGGCTACACCTTC
TRBJ1-1,TRBV4-1,NA,NA,CASSQETGLGFGSLRVHTEAFF,TGCGCCAGCAGCCAAGAAACGGGTTTGGGCTTCGGATCCCTCCGTGTACACACTGAAGCTTTCTTT
TRBJ2-2,TRBV11-2,NA,NA,CASSRVRDTGELFF,TGTGCCAGCAGCCGGGTCCGGGACACCGGGGAGCTGTTTTTT
TRBJ1-1,TRBV6-6,NA,NA,CASSYGEGGTEAFF,TGTGCCAGCAGTTACGGGGAGGGAGGCACTGAAGCTTTCTTT
TRBJ1-1,TRBV28,NA,few,CASSPKFGAFF,TGTGCCAGCAGCCCGAAGTTTGGGGCTTTCTTT
TRBJ1-4,TRBV5-1,NA,NA,CASSLVWGSSNEKLFF,TGCGCCAGCAGCTTGGTATGGGGATCGAGTAATGAAAAACTGTTTTTT
TRBJ2-7,TRBV7-9,TRBD2,once,CASSSTSGRDHEQYF,TGTGCCAGCAGCTCCACTAGCGGGAGGGATCACGAGCAGTACTTC
TRBJ1-5,TRBV4-1,NA,NA,CASSQDNRFLDQPQHF,TGCGCCAGCAGCCAAGATAACAGGTTTCTCGATCAGCCCCAGCATTTT
TRBJ2-7,TRBV18,TRBD1,once,CASSNPDRGGSYEQYF,TGTGCCAGCTCAAACCCCGACAGGGGTGGTTCCTACGAGCAGTACTTC
TRBJ2-2,TRBV18,NA,few,CASSPGTGDTGELFF,TGTGCCAGCTCGCCCGGGACGGGAGATACCGGGGAGCTGTTTTTT
TRBJ2-3,TRBV27,TRBD2,NA,CASSTRLAGSRTDTQYF,TGTGCCAGCAGCACGCGACTAGCGGGATCACGCACAGATACGCAGTATTTT
TRBJ2-1,TRBV10-2,TRBD2,NA,CASSGLADYNEQFF,TGCGCCAGCAGTGGACTAGCGGACTACAATGAGCAGTTCTTC
TRBJ2-1,TRBV11-3,NA,NA,CASSLNREDEQFF,TGTGCCAGCAGCTTGAACAGGGAGGATGAGCAGTTCTTC
TRBJ2-7,TRBV28,NA,NA,CASSFSGSRSYEQYF,TGTGCCAGCAGTTTCTCCGGGAGCCGCTCCTACGAGCAGTACTTC
TRBJ2-7,TRBV9,TRBD2,NA,CASSPVGTIYEQYF,TGTGCCAGCAGCCCGGTGGGGACTATTTACGAGCAGTACTTC
TRBJ1-2,TRBV5-4,NA,NA,CASSLVSGQSNYGYTF,TGTGCCAGCAGCTTGGTCTCCGGACAGTCTAACTATGGCTACACCTTC
TRBJ2-7,TRBV27,NA,once,CASSLMSRRSSYEQYF,TGTGCCAGCAGTTTAATGTCTCGTAGGAGCTCCTACGAGCAGTACTTC
TRBJ2-7,TRBV7-8,NA,NA,CASSLEGRAYEQYF,TGTGCCAGCAGCTTAGAGGGCAGAGCCTACGAGCAGTACTTC
TRBJ2-7,TRBV28,NA,NA,CASSLLPSEDEQYF,TGTGCCAGCAGTTTATTACCATCCGAGGACGAGCAGTACTTC
TRBJ1-5,TRBV19,NA,once,CASSMDSSYDSNQPQHF,TGTGCCAGTAGTATGGACAGTTCGTATGATAGCAATCAGCCCCAGCATTTT
TRBJ1-6,TRBV7-9,NA,NA,CASSFSGNPNSPLHF,TGTGCCAGCAGCTTCTCAGGGAATCCTAATTCACCCCTCCACTTT
TRBJ2-6,TRBV5-1,NA,NA,CASTPRGALSGANVLTF,TGCGCCAGCACCCCTAGGGGGGCTCTCTCTGGGGCCAACGTCCTGACTTTC
TRBJ1-1,TRBV5-6,NA,NA,CASSYRKTGQNTEAFF,TGTGCCAGCAGCTACCGTAAGACAGGACAGAACACTGAAGCTTTCTTT
TRBJ1-4,TRBV9,TRBD1,NA,CASSPRPGQGTNEKLFF,TGTGCCAGCAGCCCCCGACCGGGACAGGGCACTAATGAAAAACTGTTTTTT
TRBJ1-2,TRBV10-3,TRBD1,NA,CAISGGDRGDYGYTF,TGTGCCATCAGTGGGGGGGACAGGGGCGACTATGGCTACACCTTC
TRBJ1-2,TRBV28,NA,once,CASSTSLTNPYGYTF,TGTGCCAGCAGCACCTCCCTCACTAACCCTTATGGCTACACCTTC